This note documents a single T cell receptor (beta chain) sequence. The data stem from a study of blood T cell repertoires in COVID-19. Whole-study context: COVID-19 samples, acute and convalescent, were from the United States, Italy and Spain. PBMCs, B-cell-depleted T cells, or T cells were the source of the cDNA or gDNA that made up the material.

V shed 4 bases and J 5 bases; nucleotides not matched to a gene: 1. The CDR3 totals 12 residues. Germline lookup yields CDR1 SGHRS and CDR2 YFSETQ. During active infection, Seattle patients enrolled and were then monitored through disease. The authors' processing: For nucleated cells, counts were estimated from reference gene primer amplification. Measured with immunoSEQ multiplex PCR; TCRdb has only the in-frame clones, and not every one. V and J calls and clone size come straight from that table; D and trimming were deduced from the DNA. The sample consists of 250,000 to 300,000 clones, 88% of them appearing once.

This chain uses TRBV5-1 with TRBJ2-5, with 8 bases identical to TRBD2. This receptor was identified in a woman aged 25-40 years with COVID-19, enrolled during active disease. The material sequenced was peripheral blood. In DNA, the CDR3 is TGCGCCAGCAGCCGGGAGGGGGAGACCCAGTACTTC. This codes for CASSREGETQYF.